This T cell receptor beta chain derives from a study of shared clonotypes between healthy human individuals (dated by TCRdb to the early 2020s). Concerning the study at large: A few men and a couple of women, aged 18 to 49 years, made up the cohort. For each donor, CD4 naive and CD4 memory were each run on three plates, CD8 naive on two plates, and CD8 memory on one plate. Blood TCR repertoires of a handful of healthy adults were deeply sequenced to estimate repertoire size and the extent of clonotype sharing between individuals. To increase sequencing depth and limit assay-specific biases, different laboratories used diverse techniques to prepare libraries and sequence TCR repertoires. Leukapheresis yielded between about 0.9 and 9.5 billion PBMCs per donor.

This clone was detected once. Its antigen is not yet known. No base-level quality is on record; no much larger clone is a single base apart. Summary of the overall study and its limitations: Based on pairwise subsampling, the degree of clonotype sharing among donors was expected to be affected by sequencing depth. Compared with non-shared clonotypes, the clonotypes found in all four sorted-subset donors had higher generation probabilities. Sampling was restricted to blood, and TCR repertoires in tissues likely differ from the TCR repertoires found in blood. Incomplete sequencing was indicated by rarefaction of sorted-subset datasets, despite the large sequencing depth. Naive subsets generally had larger estimated clonotype richness than memory subsets. Sharing across four donors was observed for about 5% of naive CD4, about 4% of naive CD8, 2% to 2.5% of memory CD4, and roughly 0.43% of memory CD8 clonotypes. Because the study included a small number of donors, the genetic and exposure-history diversity represented was limited.

The donors were healthy, HIV-negative adults with no recently reported acute infections or vaccinations. All donors were Caucasian adults living in Nashville, Tennessee, USA. CD4+ T cells were enriched by magnetic negative selection, after which naive cells were positively selected on CD45RA and the negative fraction was taken as the memory subset. Blood was collected by leukapheresis, and PBMCs were isolated by Ficoll-Histopaque density gradient centrifugation and then cryopreserved in liquid nitrogen vapor phase. Analytical flow cytometry was used to check the purity and quantity of every magnetically sorted T cell population. Genomic DNA was isolated from every sorted fraction and measured by UV absorbance on a Nanodrop 2000c. The CDR3 holds 15 amino acids from the cysteine to the phenylalanine. Of all the DNA, just the CDR3 is kept, 45 bases in frame from base 1. CDR1 is given as MGHRA and CDR2 as YSYEKL, both from the germline V gene. Trimming at the junction amounts to 3 bases on V and 4 bases on J, and the germline ends lie 16 bases apart.

Using the deep immunoSEQ assay, TCR CDR3 regions were amplified from genomic DNA by multiplex PCR. Extracted genomic DNA from each cell subset was distributed evenly across all wells of several immunoSEQ 96-well plates, and each plate was treated as a replicate. For sorted subsets, roughly 200 ng of genomic DNA, equivalent to around 29,000 T cell genomes, went into each replicate PCR. The purified libraries were quantified using a Qubit 3.0 fluorometer, sized with a Bioanalyzer 2100, and then quantified again using the KAPA Library Quantification kit. Each immunoSEQ 96-well plate was sequenced on its own single-read 150-cycle Illumina NextSeq 550 flow cell. The paper's data handling went like this. Because the immunoSEQ output included only junctional sequences and no quality scores, the filtering could not be the same as the filtering used for full-length reads. Sequences were annotated with PyIR, a Python wrapper for IgBLAST v1.9, and V/J genes and CDR3 were assigned using IMGT germline references. Reads were removed for weak V/J assignments (E-value above 1e-6), missing CDR3, stop codons, out-of-frame junctions, or ambiguous translated residues. V3J clonotypes were defined by identical inferred V gene, J gene, and CDR3 amino acid sequence. Percentage overlap between repertoires was computed as shared unique clonotypes divided by the size of the smaller repertoire. Three approaches were used to assess repertoire richness: RTK rarefaction, the Chao1 estimator, and Recon v2.1 estimates of unobserved clonotypes. OLGA was used to compute generation probabilities for all TCRbeta clonotypes that the gDNA method yielded from a handful of donors. The clones in this table, taken by TCRdb from immuneACCESS, are in-frame only. Not every clone is retained; where verified, under half of the shortfall comes from an unresolved V gene, and the cause of the rest is unknown. The V and J calls and clone size were taken over from that table, and D and trimming were inferred from the DNA. Counted in this sample were some 1.5 million clones; nearly 99% of them appeared once. The ten largest clones take up around 0.45% of the sample.

Sequencing used naive CD4+ T cells sorted from blood. This specimen's cell subset or site label, interpreted: CD45RA+ positively selected. Rearrangement joined TRBV4-1 to TRBJ2-7, with TRBD1 tentatively as D gene (6 bases match). The receptor was derived from a man younger than 45 in good health. CDR3 reads: CASSHFQGGVYEQYF. At the DNA level, the sequence is TGCGCCAGCAGCCATTTCCAAGGGGGAGTGTACGAGCAGTACTTC.